Below are 12 T cell receptor beta chains sequenced from a single sample in a study of blood T cells in healthy people across ages. The second PCR ran roughly 6 to 12 cycles with a sample-barcoded 5' primer and J-beta primers. One entry per CDR3 protein, called by TCRdb with MiXCR from the 5' RACE reads. The sample holds around 690,000 distinct CDR3 sequences, approximately 59% seen once. The sample was blood. All receptors come from a man aged 55-75 years in good health.

The genes are TRBV27 and TRBJ1-4; maybe TRBD1 (6 bases). Germline CDR1 and CDR2: MNHEY and SMNVEV (reference sequence). Trimming shortened V by 6 bases and J by 5 bases, and 37 bases separated the two germline ends. The CDR3 loop spans 22 amino acids. The CDR3: CASRPLPSVPGSKGGKNEKLFF. In nucleotides, the CDR3 is TGTGCCAGCAGGCCATTGCCTTCCGTCCCAGGTTCTAAGGGGGGAAAAAATGAAAAACTGTTTTTT. Combining the CDR3 with reference TRBV27 and TRBJ1-4 gives the whole variable domain EAQVTQNPRYLITVTGKKLTVTCSQNMNHEYMSWYRQDPGLGLRQIYYSMNVEVTDKGDVPEGYKVSRKEKRNFPLILESPSPNQTSLYFCASRPLPSVPGSKGGKNEKLFFGSGTQLSVL.

This clonotype was detected only a few times. The J gene is TRBJ1-6, the V gene TRBV18; 12 bases map to TRBD1. The CDR3 length is 16 residues. Germline loops: CDR1 KGHSH, CDR2 LQKENI. The V and J ends lost 2 bases and 10 bases, in that order; junction bases with no gene match: 6. CDR3 in DNA: TGTGCCAGCTCACCAGGGGGACAGGGGGCCGGGTCACCCCTCCACTTT. Translated, it gives CASSPGGQGAGSPLHF.

The V call is TRBV5-1, the J call TRBJ2-7; possibly TRBD1 for D (6 bases). The CDR3 extends over 17 amino acids. Trimming removed 0 bases at V and 5 bases at J, with 21 bases between. In germline, CDR1 is SGHRS, CDR2 YFSETQ. In DNA, the CDR3 is TGCGCCAGCAGCTTGGCCGGTGGTACAGGGACCTTTCACGAGCAGTACTTC. Amino acid sequence: CASSLAGGTGTFHEQYF.

This chain uses TRBV6-1 with TRBJ2-7; the D is unclear. V was clipped by 6 bases and J by 1 base, with 13 bases between them. CDR1 is MNHNS and CDR2 is SASEGT in the germline V gene. The CDR3 extends over 14 amino acids. CDR3 sequence: CASRPYDGSYEQYF. Here the CDR3 DNA reads TGTGCCAGCAGACCCTACGACGGTTCCTACGAGCAGTACTTC.

The chain recombines TRBV7-2 with TRBJ1-1; D perhaps matches TRBD1 (5 bases). Germline assignment: CDR1 SGHTA and CDR2 FQGNSA. Trimming stripped 3 bases from V and 9 bases from J, with 23 bases between. The length of the CDR3 is 16 residues. The CDR3 here is CASSFGGGPGGTKAFF. For the CDR3, the DNA is TGTGCCAGCAGCTTTGGGGGAGGCCCTGGTGGAACTAAAGCTTTCTTT.

This chain links TRBV7-9 with TRBJ2-7, with 7 bases matching TRBD1. V was clipped by 0 bases and J by 5 bases; unmatched bases: 13. Germline CDR1 is SEHNR and CDR2 is FQNEAQ (reference sequence). This CDR3 is 17 amino acids long. CDR3: CASSLARTGTDLNEQYF. The DNA of the CDR3 is TGTGCCAGCAGCTTAGCGCGGACCGGGACAGATCTCAACGAGCAGTACTTC. The full variable domain, with the rest looked up from reference TRBV7-9 and TRBJ2-7, is DTGVSQNPRHKITKRGQNVTFRCDPISEHNRLYWYRQTLGQGPEFLTYFQNEAQLEKSRLLSDRFSAERPKGSFSTLEIQRTEQGDSAMYLCASSLARTGTDLNEQYFGPGTRLTVT.

The V call is TRBV15, the J call TRBJ2-7; possible D gene TRBD2, 5 bases. V shed 1 base and J shed 0 bases, with 10 bases lying between them. CDR3 length: 15 residues. Germline CDR1 LNHNV, CDR2 YYDKDF (reference sequence). CDR3: CATSRGSGVSYEQYF. CDR3 nucleotides: TGTGCCACCAGCAGAGGTTCCGGGGTCTCCTACGAGCAGTACTTC.

This clonotype was counted only a few times. The chain links TRBV20-1 to TRBJ2-3; TRBD2 matches at 10 bases. The CDR3 runs 15 residues. The V segment lost 4 bases and the J segment 2 bases; nucleotides outside the gene matches: 6. Germline V gene lookup returns CDR1 DFQATT and CDR2 SNEGSKA (reference sequence). CDR3 loop: CSANLAGAITDTQYF. The CDR3, as DNA: TGCAGTGCTAACCTAGCGGGGGCGATCACAGATACGCAGTATTTT.

The V gene is TRBV28, the J gene TRBJ1-4; D gene uncertain. The V gene's germline CDR1 is MDHEN and CDR2 SYDVKM. V gave up 3 bases and J gave up 4 bases, with 3 bases separating them. The CDR3 loop spans 12 amino acids. The CDR3 DNA sequence: TGTGCCAGCAGTTTCGGTAATGAAAAACTGTTTTTT. As protein: CASSFGNEKLFF.

This chain links TRBV5-1 with TRBJ2-3, with TRBD1 identical over 8 bases. Germline CDR1 reads SGHRS; CDR2 reads YFSETQ. With 2 bases clipped from V and 3 bases from J, the junction kept 5 bases outside the gene matches. The CDR3 sequence is 15 residues long. The CDR3 reads CASSFVRGPTDTQYF. The DNA of the CDR3 is TGCGCCAGCAGCTTCGTCAGGGGGCCTACAGATACGCAGTATTTT.

Only one count was recorded for this clonotype. The chain carries TRBV27 and TRBJ2-3; 7 nucleotides agree with TRBD1. Germline values: CDR1 MNHEY, CDR2 SMNVEV (reference sequence). This CDR3 is built from 16 residues. J gave up 2 bases and V 4 bases, and 9 bases lay outside the gene matches. The CDR3 region is CASSSPGQTITDTQYF. The CDR3 DNA reads as TGTGCCAGCAGTTCCCCGGGACAGACGATCACAGATACGCAGTATTTT.

This clonotype was observed a handful of times. This sequence joins TRBV12-3 or TRBV12-4 and TRBJ2-7, with a weak D call TRBD1 (5 bases). The V end was cut by 5 bases, the J end by 6 bases, with 14 bases between. This CDR3 contains 13 residues. CDR3 protein: CASSGAAPGEQYF. CDR3 DNA: TGTGCCAGCAGTGGGGCCGCCCCCGGCGAGCAGTACTTC.